This TCR beta chain derives from a study of shared clonotypes between healthy human individuals. Overall study findings and caveats: Generally, naive subsets came out with larger estimated richness than memory subsets. Rarefaction indicated that sorted-subset sequencing remained incomplete although depth was large.

Memory CD4+ cells were the fraction left after CD45RA+ naive selection. Trimming removed 0 bases from V and 6 bases from J; junction bases left unmatched: 6. This CDR3 region has 16 residues. The germline gives CDR1 SGHAT, CDR2 FQNNGV. Researchers ran the assay at a deep level. Method: immunoSEQ multiplex PCR; TCRdb's copy keeps in-frame clones and lacks some. The table shows millions of clones, with roughly 92% occurring only once. A word on this clone: The antigen remains undetermined.

Sequenced sample: naive CD4+ T cells sorted from blood. As for subset: CD45RA+ positively selected. The genes are TRBV11-2 and TRBJ2-1; 9 bases match TRBD2. This TCR derives from a man between 18 and 35 years old in good health. The CDR3 region is CASSLEGWREGNEQFF. In DNA, the CDR3 is TGTGCCAGCAGCTTAGAAGGGTGGCGGGAGGGCAATGAGCAGTTCTTC.